The clone carrying this TCR beta chain has ten or more counts. The antigen remains unidentified. TCR alpha and TCR beta cDNA libraries with sample barcodes and UMIs came from 5'RACE using constant-segment primers. One entry per CDR3 protein results from TCRdb running MiXCR on the 5' RACE reads. The data show tens of thousands of distinct CDR3 sequences, 16% seen once. This specimen comes from a study of T-cell memory formation after mild COVID-19. V shed 0 bases, J shed 3 bases, and the junction held 9 bases outside the gene matches. Per germline, CDR1 MGHRA and CDR2 YSYEKL. The CDR3 has 17 residues. General study points: Some responding clones appeared in pre-infection memory, suggesting cross-reactive memory joined. The authors left the SARS-CoV-2 specificity of second-wave clones peaking on day 37 unconfirmed. For contracting clones, CD4+ ones sat mainly in CM and EM, CD8+ in EMRA.

This TCR came from an adult woman who had mild COVID-19 (a few samples of this study predate the infection). Cell type and time point are not known. The V call is TRBV4-1, the J call TRBJ1-2; 8 bases are a match to TRBD1. Source material: PBMCs or a T cell subset sorted from them (not recorded which). This chain's CDR3 is CASSQEAGGSIDYGYTF. In nucleotides, the CDR3 is TGCGCCAGCAGCCAAGAAGCAGGGGGCTCCATCGACTATGGCTACACCTTC.